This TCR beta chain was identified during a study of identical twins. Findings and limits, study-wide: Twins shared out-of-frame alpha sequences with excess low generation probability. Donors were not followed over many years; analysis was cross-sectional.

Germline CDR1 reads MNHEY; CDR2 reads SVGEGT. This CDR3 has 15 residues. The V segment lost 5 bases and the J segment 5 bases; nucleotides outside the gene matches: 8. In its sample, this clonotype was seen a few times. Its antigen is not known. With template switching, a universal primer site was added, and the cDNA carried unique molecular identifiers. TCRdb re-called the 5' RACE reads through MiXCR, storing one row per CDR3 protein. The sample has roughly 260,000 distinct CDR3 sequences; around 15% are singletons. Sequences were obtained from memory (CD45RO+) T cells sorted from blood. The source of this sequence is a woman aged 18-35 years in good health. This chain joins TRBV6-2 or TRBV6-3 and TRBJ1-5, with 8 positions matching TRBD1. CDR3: CASSTPDRAYQPQHF. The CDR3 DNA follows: TGTGCCAGCAGTACACCGGACAGGGCCTATCAGCCCCAGCATTTT.